A single sample gave rise to the 11 T cell receptor beta chains below, sequenced in a study of cytomegalovirus exposure and HLA in healthy donors. Use of 60 Vbeta and 13 Jbeta primers characterized the PCR. The method was immunoSEQ multiplex PCR; TCRdb's version includes in-frame clones alone and lacks a portion of them. Across more than 95,000 clones, the top ten clones capture over 0.8% of the sample. The sequenced sample was PBMCs. The origin of the receptors is a young man in good health and CMV-seronegative.

This rearrangement joins TRBV25-1 to TRBJ1-1; 8 positions agree with TRBD1. The CDR3 runs to 13 residues. Germline V gene data show CDR1 as MGHDK and CDR2 as SYGVNS. V lost 11 bases to trimming and J lost 4 bases; unmatched junction nucleotides: 9. The DNA of the CDR3 is TGTGCCGCCGACAGGGGCGTCGGCACTGAAGCTTTCTTT. Its translation: CAADRGVGTEAFF.

The gene calls are TRBV4-1 and TRBJ1-2; TRBD1 matches at 7 bases. The CDR3 is 13 amino acids. Losses at the gene ends were 3 bases for V and 8 bases for J; bases not matched to a gene: 6. Germline V gives CDR1 MGHRA, CDR2 YSYEKL. Here the CDR3 reads CASSQHGTDGYTF. The CDR3 DNA follows: TGCGCCAGCAGCCAGCACGGGACAGACGGCTACACCTTC.

V usage is TRBV19 and J usage is TRBJ1-2; D remains ambiguous. The CDR3 sequence is 13 residues long. Germline V CDR1 and CDR2: LNHDA, SQIVND (reference sequence). V lost 3 bases to trimming and J lost 5 bases, with 10 bases between them. The DNA for the CDR3 is TGTGCCAGTAGTATTGCATCCGAGTATGGCTACACCTTC. Its protein is CASSIASEYGYTF.

The gene calls are TRBV30 and TRBJ1-4, with D possibly matching TRBD1 (6 bases). V was shortened by 3 bases and J by 8 bases, with 19 bases between the two germline ends. Germline V gene data show CDR1 as GTSNPN and CDR2 as SVGIG (reference sequence). CDR3 size: 15 residues. DNA for the CDR3: TGTGCCTGGAGCGACGCCGGGACAACGTGGGAAAAACTGTTTTTT. The encoded protein is CAWSDAGTTWEKLFF.

The chain recombines TRBV7-9 with TRBJ2-7, with D unclear. This CDR3 region has 15 residues. CDR1 SEHNR and CDR2 FQNEAQ come from the germline V gene (reference sequence). Trimming left V 5 bases short and J 1 base short, with 15 bases between. The CDR3 DNA follows: TGTGCCAGCAGCCCACCACGTGGGCAGTCCTACGAGCAGTACTTC. As protein: CASSPPRGQSYEQYF.

The rearrangement uses TRBV6-1 and TRBJ1-2, with D hard to call. The CDR3 is 14 residues long. Germline V CDR1 and CDR2: MNHNS, SASEGT. V shed 5 bases and J shed 4 bases, with 14 bases lying between them. The CDR3 here is CASSPVWSGYGYTF. Here the CDR3 DNA reads TGTGCCAGCAGTCCGGTCTGGTCGGGCTATGGCTACACCTTC.

The chain employs TRBV5-1 and TRBJ2-7; D may be TRBD2 (5 bases). CDR3 size: 14 residues. The V end lost 3 bases, the J end lost 3 bases, and 13 bases lay between the germline ends. Germline loops: CDR1 SGHRS, CDR2 YFSETQ. In nucleotides, the CDR3 is TGCGCCAGCAGCTGGGGAGCTGGGAACTACGAGCAGTACTTC. The encoded protein is CASSWGAGNYEQYF.

The rearrangement uses TRBV10-3 and TRBJ1-2; 9 nucleotides align to TRBD1. CDR3 length: 14 residues. After removal of 2 bases from V and 5 bases from J, the junction contained 3 bases not matched to a gene. Germline-derived CDR1 and CDR2 are ENHRY and SYGVKD. The DNA of the CDR3 is TGTGCCATCAGTGAGCAACAGGGGGCATATGGCTACACCTTC. It translates to CAISEQQGAYGYTF.

V gene TRBV19 combines with J gene TRBJ2-5; 9 bases map to TRBD1. After removal of 6 bases from V and 5 bases from J, the junction contained 10 bases not matched to a gene. Germline CDR1 and CDR2: LNHDA and SQIVND (reference sequence). The CDR3 sequence is 15 residues long. CDR3 sequence (DNA): TGTGCCAGTAGGGAGGGACAGGGTAGTCGGGAGACCCAGTACTTC. It encodes CASREGQGSRETQYF.

The gene calls are TRBV11-2 and TRBJ2-7, with 10 positions matching TRBD2. Germline CDR1 and CDR2: SGHAT and FQNNGV. This CDR3 is built from 12 residues. Trimming removed 6 bases from V and 9 bases from J; junction bases left unmatched: 5. CDR3 nucleotides: TGTGCCAGCAGTACTAGCGGGATAATGCAGTACTTC. Encoded protein: CASSTSGIMQYF. Using reference TRBV11-2 and TRBJ2-7 for the parts outside the CDR3, the full variable domain is EAGVAQSPRYKIIEKRQSVAFWCNPISGHATLYWYQQILGQGPKLLIQFQNNGVVDDSQLPKDRFSAERLKGVDSTLKIQPAKLEDSAVYLCASSTSGIMQYFGPGTRLTVT.

The V call is TRBV10-3, the J call TRBJ1-1, with a possible D match to TRBD1 (6 bases). From germline, CDR1 is ENHRY and CDR2 SYGVKD. The CDR3 has 13 residues. Trimming removed 2 bases at V and 11 bases at J, with 15 bases between. The DNA for the CDR3 is TGTGCCATCAGTGAGAATCGAGACAGGAACGCTTTCTTT. Amino acid sequence: CAISENRDRNAFF.